This TCR beta chain is drawn from a study of beta chain features in type 1 diabetes. A few counts support this clone. A single heparinised blood sample, averaging approximately 0.12 L, was obtained per donor. Trimming left V 4 bases short and J 6 bases short, with 12 bases between. The length of the CDR3 is 14 residues. Looked up from germline, CDR1 is SGHTA and CDR2 is FQGNSA. Reverse transcribing all isolated RNA meant expressed TCRB transcripts were sequenced. Produced via immunoSEQ multiplex PCR; TCRdb's table is partial and in-frame only. The data hold under 900,000 clones, with about a sixth observed a single time.

Sequencing was performed on naive CD4+ T cells from blood. The source is a woman aged 18-30 years in good health. V and J are TRBV7-2 and TRBJ2-2; tentatively, D is TRBD2 (5 bases). DNA of the CDR3: TGTGCCAGCAGCTCGCCCTCCGGGGCCGGGGAGCTGTTTTTT. Amino acid sequence: CASSSPSGAGELFF.